This T cell receptor beta chain was sequenced in a study of blood T cell repertoires in COVID-19. Study context: Whether acute or convalescent, the COVID-19 samples came from the United States, Italy and Spain.

There are 13 residues in the CDR3. The V end lost 6 bases, the J end lost 1 base, and 10 bases lay between the germline ends. Germline loops: CDR1 ENHRY, CDR2 SYGVKD. In the original processing: Reference gene primer amplification yielded estimated nucleated cell counts. Measured with immunoSEQ multiplex PCR; TCRdb has only the in-frame clones, and not every one. V and J calls and clone size are copied from that table; D and trimming were computed from the DNA. Here the sample spans about 210,000 clones, about 90% being singletons. There are a few counts of this clone. Other DNA sequences in the same sample also yield this CDR3.

The chain has TRBV10-3 and TRBJ2-7; D perhaps matches TRBD1 (6 bases). The sequence came from a woman between 70 and 85 years old with acute or convalescent COVID-19. Sequenced input: peripheral blood. CDR3 protein: CAIRTDSSYEQYF. In nucleotides, the CDR3 is TGTGCCATCAGGACGGACAGTTCCTACGAGCAGTACTTC.